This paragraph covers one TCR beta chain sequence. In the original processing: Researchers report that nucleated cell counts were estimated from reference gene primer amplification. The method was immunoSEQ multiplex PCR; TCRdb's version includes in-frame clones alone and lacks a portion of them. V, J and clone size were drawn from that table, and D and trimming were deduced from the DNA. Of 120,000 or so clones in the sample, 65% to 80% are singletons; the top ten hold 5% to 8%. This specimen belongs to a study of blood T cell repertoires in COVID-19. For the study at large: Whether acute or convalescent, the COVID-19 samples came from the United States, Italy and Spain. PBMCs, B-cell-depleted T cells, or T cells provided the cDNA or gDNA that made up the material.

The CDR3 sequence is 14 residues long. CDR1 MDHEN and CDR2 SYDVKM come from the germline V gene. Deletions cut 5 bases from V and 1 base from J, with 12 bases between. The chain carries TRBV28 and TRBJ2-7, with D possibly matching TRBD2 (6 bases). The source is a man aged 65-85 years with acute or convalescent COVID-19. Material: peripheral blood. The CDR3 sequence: CASSGRTPSYEQYF. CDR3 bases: TGTGCCAGCAGTGGGAGGACACCATCCTACGAGCAGTACTTC.